The 2 T cell receptor beta chains listed next were all sequenced from one sample in a study of prognosis after radiotherapy for stage I lung cancer (dated by TCRdb to about 2021). Data came from an Illumina HiSeq 3000. Two rounds of multiplex PCR on genomic DNA were used to amplify the TCR beta CDR3 region. In the first PCR round, primers specific to each TRBV and TRBJ gene were used, and the primer sequences were filed in Chinese patent CN105087789A. The public reads were quality trimmed at Q25 with fastp and then assembled into clones with MiXCR by TCRdb, keeping productive beta chains. Identical CDR3 proteins give one entry, which carries the most common genes and DNA. The sample has about 26,000 distinct CDR3 sequences on record, around two fifths of them singletons. The ten largest clones capture less than 40% of the sample. The sample consisted of PBMCs, taken before or after stereotactic body radiation therapy (not recorded which). The receptor set was obtained from a donor over 45 with non-small cell lung cancer.

This clonotype occurred many times. The V gene is TRBV10-2, the J gene TRBJ2-3; D possibly corresponds to TRBD2 (6 bases). V was clipped by 0 bases and J by 1 base, with 14 bases between them. This CDR3 comprises 17 residues. Germline V gene sequence: CDR1 WSHSY, CDR2 SAAADI. CDR3 in amino acids: CASSESTRGTGTDTQYF. CDR3 coding DNA: TGCGCCAGCAGTGAGTCGACTAGAGGAACGGGCACAGATACGCAGTATTTT.

This clonotype was seen at least ten times. The chain joins TRBV5-8 to TRBJ2-3, with D possibly being TRBD2 (5 bases). Germline V gives CDR1 SGHTS, CDR2 YDEGEE. The V gene lost 3 bases and the J gene lost 6 bases, with 17 bases spanning the gap. CDR3 size: 15 residues. Here the CDR3 DNA reads TGTGCCAGCAGCTCCTCCCTGAGGGCGGCTGATACGCAGTATTTT. Amino acid sequence: CASSSSLRAADTQYF. Combining the CDR3 with reference TRBV5-8 and TRBJ2-3 gives the whole variable domain EAGVTQSPTHLIKTRGQQATLRCSPISGHTSVYWYQQALGLGLQFLLWYDEGEERNRGNFPPRFSGRQFPNYSSELNVNALELEDSALYLCASSSSLRAADTQYFGPGTRLTVL.